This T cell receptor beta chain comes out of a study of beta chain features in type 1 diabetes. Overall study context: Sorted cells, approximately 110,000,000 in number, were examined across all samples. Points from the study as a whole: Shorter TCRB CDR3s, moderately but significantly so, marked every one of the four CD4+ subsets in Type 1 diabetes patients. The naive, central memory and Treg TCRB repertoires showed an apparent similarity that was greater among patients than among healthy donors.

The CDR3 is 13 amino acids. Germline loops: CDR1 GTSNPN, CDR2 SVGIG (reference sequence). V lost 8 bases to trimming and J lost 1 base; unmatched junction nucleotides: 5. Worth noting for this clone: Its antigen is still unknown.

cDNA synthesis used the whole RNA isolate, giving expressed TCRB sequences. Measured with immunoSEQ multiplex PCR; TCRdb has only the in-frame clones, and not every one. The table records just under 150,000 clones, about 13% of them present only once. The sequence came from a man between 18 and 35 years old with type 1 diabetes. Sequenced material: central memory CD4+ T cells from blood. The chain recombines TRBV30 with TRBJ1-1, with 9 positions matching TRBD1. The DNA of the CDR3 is TGTGCCAAGAGGGACAGGGCGAACACTGAAGCTTTCTTT. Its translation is CAKRDRANTEAFF.